The source of this T cell receptor beta chain is a study of blood T cell repertoires in COVID-19. Overall study: PBMCs, B-cell-depleted T cells, or T cells provided the cDNA or gDNA that made up the material.

Using immunoSEQ multiplex PCR, the repertoire was profiled, and TCRdb retains in-frame clones only, with some absent. The sample yields around 270,000 clones, about four fifths seen once. The origin of this receptor is a person aged 70 to 85 with COVID-19, enrolled during active disease. Material: peripheral blood.

The CDR3 bases are TGTGCCAGTACCCTCGACAGGGCCATAGGCAAAAACATTCAGTACTTC. Translating gives CASTLDRAIGKNIQYF. The gene calls are TRBV19 and TRBJ2-4; 7 bases align to TRBD1. The CDR3 sequence is 16 residues long. J gave up 3 bases and V 7 bases, and 12 bases lay outside the gene matches. The V gene's germline CDR1 is LNHDA and CDR2 SQIVND (reference sequence). The complete variable domain, with remaining parts taken from reference TRBV19 and TRBJ2-4, reads DGGITQSPKYLFRKEGQNVTLSCEQNLNHDAMYWYRQDPGQGLRLIYYSQIVNDFQKGDIAEGYSVSREKKESFPLTVTSAQKNPTAFYLCASTLDRAIGKNIQYFGAGTRLSVL.